Shown below are 31 T cell receptor beta chains from a single sample sequenced in a study of shared T cell receptors in the human thymus. Assay: immunoSEQ multiplex PCR; the TCRdb copy retains only in-frame clones and omits some. The table shows under 700,000 clones, with approximately 80% occurring only once. This sample was also put to use in a study of human thymus T cells.

Sample: thymocytes. The receptors derive from a boy under two years old with a congenital heart defect.

The chain is built from TRBV27 and TRBJ2-3; 10 positions match TRBD2. In germline, CDR1 is MNHEY, CDR2 SMNVEV (reference sequence). The CDR3 is made up of 18 amino acids. With 5 bases clipped from V and 6 bases from J, the junction kept 17 bases outside the gene matches. CDR3 residues: CASSRCDSGRPFGDTQYF. As DNA, the CDR3 is TGTGCCAGCAGTCGGTGTGATAGCGGGAGGCCCTTTGGGGATACGCAGTATTTT.

This chain joins TRBV11-2 and TRBJ2-2, with D perhaps TRBD2 (6 bases). CDR3 length: 16 amino acids. Trimming pared 5 bases from V and 3 bases from J, leaving 16 bases between. CDR1 is SGHAT, CDR2 FQNNGV, per germline. The CDR3 is CASSITGTGDTGELFF. The DNA for the CDR3 is TGTGCCAGCAGCATAACCGGGACGGGGGACACCGGGGAGCTGTTTTTT.

The chain uses TRBV6-1 and TRBJ2-7, with TRBD1 identical over 7 bases. The CDR3 contains 18 residues. Germline CDR1 reads MNHNS; CDR2 reads SASEGT. Trimming took 4 bases from V and 4 from J; bases not matched to a gene: 19. Here the CDR3 DNA reads TGTGCCAGCAGTGGAAGTGGGGACAGCCCACCCGCTCCTTACGAGCAGTACTTC. It codes for CASSGSGDSPPAPYEQYF.

This clone was seen a handful of times. This rearrangement joins TRBV15 to TRBJ1-1, with 7 bases aligning to TRBD1. The CDR3 runs 16 residues. The germline CDR1 and CDR2 sequences are LNHNV and YYDKDF (reference sequence). V lost 0 bases and J lost 3; bases outside the gene matches: 7. The CDR3 is CATSRELRQGDTEAFF. The DNA for the CDR3 is TGTGCCACCAGCAGAGAGTTAAGACAGGGAGACACTGAAGCTTTCTTT. Full variable domain (remainder filled in from reference TRBV15 and TRBJ1-1): DAMVIQNPRYQVTQFGKPVTLSCSQTLNHNVMYWYQQKSSQAPKLLFHYYDKDFNNEADTPDNFQSRRPNTSFCFLDIRSPGLGDTAMYLCATSRELRQGDTEAFFGQGTRLTVV.

The chain joins TRBV6-1 to TRBJ2-7; tentative D call: TRBD2 (6 bases). The ends were cut back, 7 bases at V and 0 bases at J, with 13 bases in the middle. CDR1 MNHNS and CDR2 SASEGT come from the germline V gene. The CDR3 spans 14 residues. The CDR3 bases are TGTGCCAGCATCCCTCTAGCGAACTCCTACGAGCAGTACTTC. Protein product: CASIPLANSYEQYF.

This clone was detected only once. The chain joins TRBV19 to TRBJ2-5, with 8 bases identical to TRBD2. The CDR3 is made up of 13 amino acids. Germline values: CDR1 LNHDA, CDR2 SQIVND (reference sequence). The CDR3 region is CGSAAGGQETQYF. CDR3 DNA: TGTGGCTCGGCGGCGGGAGGACAAGAGACCCAGTACTTC. Complete variable domain (other parts from reference TRBV19 and TRBJ2-5): DGGITQSPKYLFRKEGQNVTLSCEQNLNHDAMYWYRQDPGQGLRLIYYSQIVNDFQKGDIAEGYSVSREKKESFPLTVTSAQKNPTAFYLCGSAAGGQETQYFGPGTRLLVL.

This clone was picked up a small number of times. This rearrangement joins TRBV7-9 to TRBJ1-2, with TRBD1 matching over 7 bases. The CDR3 is 14 amino acids. CDR1 is SEHNR and CDR2 is FQNEAQ in the germline V gene (reference sequence). Losses at the gene ends were 5 bases for V and 2 bases for J; bases not matched to a gene: 5. Here the CDR3 reads CASSPGTENYGYTF. As DNA, the CDR3 is TGTGCCAGCAGCCCCGGGACAGAGAACTATGGCTACACCTTC.

The chain has TRBV29-1 and TRBJ1-1; D is unclear. This CDR3 is built from 15 residues. Trimming cost V 4 bases and J 0 bases, with 15 bases left between them. Germline V gene sequence: CDR1 SQVTM, CDR2 ANQGSEA. In DNA, the CDR3 is TGCAGCGTTGCGTACAGCCATATAATGAACACTGAAGCTTTCTTT. Protein sequence: CSVAYSHIMNTEAFF.

The J gene is TRBJ1-2, the V gene TRBV11-3; TRBD1 matches at 9 bases. Germline lookup yields CDR1 SGHNT and CDR2 YENEEA. V gave up 1 base and J gave up 6 bases; unmatched junction bases: 9. This CDR3 spans 16 amino acids. This chain's CDR3 is CASSLAYRDRENGYTF. Written as DNA, the CDR3 is TGTGCCAGCAGCTTAGCCTACCGGGACAGGGAGAATGGCTACACCTTC.

The chain has TRBV29-1 and TRBJ2-1; a possible D gene is TRBD1 (5 bases). V was cut by 8 bases and J by 6 bases, with 17 bases left in between. Germline V gene sequence: CDR1 SQVTM, CDR2 ANQGSEA. The CDR3 is 13 residues long. The CDR3 loop reads CSPPVGHPNEQFF. Written as DNA, the CDR3 is TGCAGCCCCCCTGTGGGGCACCCCAATGAGCAGTTCTTC.

V usage is TRBV2 and J usage is TRBJ1-1, with D perhaps matching TRBD1 (5 bases). CDR1 and CDR2 from the germline V gene are SNHLY and FYNNEI. V shed 3 bases and J shed 3 bases, with 17 bases lying between them. This CDR3 spans 16 amino acids. The chain's CDR3 is CASSDSGTGGDTEAFF. The CDR3 nucleotides are TGTGCCAGCAGTGACTCAGGGACGGGGGGGGACACTGAAGCTTTCTTT.

This clone was detected once. The V and J genes are TRBV6-6 and TRBJ2-3, with TRBD2 identical over 10 bases. V trimming: 4 bases; J trimming: 2 bases; junction bases outside the gene matches: 6. The CDR3 runs to 16 residues. Germline values: CDR1 MNHNY, CDR2 SVGAGI (reference sequence). CDR3 nucleotide sequence: TGTGCCAGCAGTTCATCGGGACTAGCGAACACAGATACGCAGTATTTT. It codes for CASSSSGLANTDTQYF.

This chain uses TRBV7-2 with TRBJ2-1; 8 bases line up with TRBD1. Germline V CDR1 and CDR2: SGHTA, FQGNSA. After removal of 4 bases from V and 6 bases from J, the junction contained 8 bases not matched to a gene. The CDR3 loop spans 15 amino acids. The chain's CDR3 is CASSSPLTGGNEQFF. In nucleotides, the CDR3 is TGTGCCAGCAGCTCCCCCCTCACAGGGGGCAATGAGCAGTTCTTC.

The V and J genes are TRBV18 and TRBJ2-7, with D possibly matching TRBD1 (6 bases). This CDR3 region has 14 residues. V lost 3 bases, J lost 3 bases, and 12 bases lay in between. Germline V gene sequence: CDR1 KGHSH, CDR2 LQKENI. Here the CDR3 DNA reads TGTGCCAGCTCACCTTTTGGACAGTACTACGAGCAGTACTTC. This codes for CASSPFGQYYEQYF.

The J gene is TRBJ1-1, the V gene TRBV29-1; TRBD1 matches at 11 bases. From germline, CDR1 is SQVTM and CDR2 ANQGSEA. CDR3 length equals 15 residues. V trimming: 6 bases; J trimming: 4 bases; junction bases outside the gene matches: 10. This CDR3 reads CSVHTPGQGATEAFF. The CDR3, as DNA: TGCAGCGTCCACACCCCCGGACAGGGGGCCACTGAAGCTTTCTTT.

The chain uses TRBV29-1 and TRBJ2-3, with 9 bases that match TRBD1. In germline, CDR1 is SQVTM, CDR2 ANQGSEA. The CDR3 has 12 amino acids. The ends lost 7 bases at V and 4 bases at J; junction bases unmatched: 3. Here the CDR3 reads CSGDRESDTQYF. DNA of the CDR3: TGCAGCGGGGACAGGGAGTCAGATACGCAGTATTTT.

This clone was found a few times. The chain carries TRBV7-2 and TRBJ1-1, with D uncertain. Germline lookup yields CDR1 SGHTA and CDR2 FQGNSA. The V end was cut by 5 bases, the J end by 4 bases, with 11 bases between. The CDR3 length is 13 residues. The CDR3 spells CASSPPVSTEAFF. CDR3 DNA sequence: TGTGCCAGCAGCCCTCCAGTTTCCACTGAAGCTTTCTTT.

This chain joins TRBV10-1 and TRBJ2-2, with D possibly matching TRBD2 (6 bases). Looked up from germline, CDR1 is WNHNN and CDR2 is SYGVQD (reference sequence). The CDR3 extends over 14 amino acids. V was cut by 0 bases and J by 8 bases, with 10 bases left in between. The CDR3 sequence is CASSESGRPGELFF. Written as DNA, the CDR3 is TGCGCCAGCAGTGAGTCGGGGAGGCCGGGGGAGCTGTTTTTT.

V and J are TRBV4-1 and TRBJ2-1; TRBD2 aligns across 9 bases. The CDR3 runs 16 residues. Losses at the gene ends were 4 bases for V and 3 bases for J; bases not matched to a gene: 7. Germline assignment: CDR1 MGHRA and CDR2 YSYEKL. The CDR3 is CASSPAGGPNYNEQFF. In DNA, the CDR3 is TGCGCCAGCAGCCCGGCGGGAGGGCCTAACTACAATGAGCAGTTCTTC.

V usage is TRBV18 and J usage is TRBJ2-7; 11 bases fit TRBD2. Trimming took 3 bases from V and 0 from J; bases not matched to a gene: 1. CDR3 length equals 15 residues. The germline CDR1 and CDR2 sequences are KGHSH and LQKENI. The CDR3 DNA sequence: TGTGCCAGCTCACCGGGGACTAGCGGCTCCTACGAGCAGTACTTC. It encodes CASSPGTSGSYEQYF.

This clone was seen only a few times. The genes are TRBV13 and TRBJ2-7; 10 positions match TRBD1. There are 17 residues in the CDR3. Germline V gene sequence: CDR1 PRHDT, CDR2 FYEKMQ (reference sequence). Trimming removed 2 bases from V and 4 bases from J; junction bases left unmatched: 11. In DNA, the CDR3 is TGTGCCAGCAGCTTACACCCCATGGGGACAGGGGAATACGAGCAGTACTTC. Encoded protein: CASSLHPMGTGEYEQYF.

The genes are TRBV29-1 and TRBJ2-2; 8 bases fit TRBD2. The CDR3 loop spans 13 amino acids. With 8 bases clipped from V and 4 bases from J, the junction kept 6 bases outside the gene matches. Germline loops: CDR1 SQVTM, CDR2 ANQGSEA. CDR3 region: CSPIGGGTGELFF. The CDR3 bases are TGCAGCCCTATCGGGGGGGGCACCGGGGAGCTGTTTTTT.

The genes are TRBV4-3 and TRBJ2-3; 8 bases are a match to TRBD1. V trimming: 1 base; J trimming: 1 base; junction bases outside the gene matches: 4. The CDR3 spans 16 residues. The germline V gene has CDR1 LGHNA and CDR2 YSLEER. CDR3 region: CASSQGTGIGTDTQYF. The CDR3 DNA reads as TGCGCCAGCAGCCAAGGGACAGGGATTGGCACAGATACGCAGTATTTT.

The rearrangement joins TRBV19 to TRBJ1-5; weak D call: TRBD1 (5 bases). The V gene's germline CDR1 is LNHDA and CDR2 SQIVND (reference sequence). The CDR3 loop spans 12 amino acids. V lost 9 bases and J 4 bases, leaving 10 bases between the germline ends. The CDR3: CASREGNQPQHF. The CDR3 region has the DNA TGTGCCAGCCGGGAGGGGAATCAGCCCCAGCATTTT.

The chain recombines TRBV5-8 with TRBJ2-7; 7 bases are a match to TRBD2. This CDR3 has 14 residues. The germline gives CDR1 SGHTS, CDR2 YDEGEE. The V gene end was trimmed by 4 bases and the J gene end by 5 bases; junction bases not matched to a gene: 9. DNA for the CDR3: TGTGCCAGCAGCCTGGAGCGGGGCCTACACGAGCAGTACTTC. Protein product: CASSLERGLHEQYF.

CDR3 nucleotides: TGTGCCAGCAGCCAAGAAAGGGCTAGCGGCTACGAGCAGTACTTC. Encoded protein: CASSQERASGYEQYF. The V gene is TRBV4-2, the J gene TRBJ2-7, with 7 nucleotides matching TRBD2. The trim removed 0 bases at V and 3 bases at J, leaving 5 bases unmatched. The CDR3 spans 15 residues. Germline V gene sequence: CDR1 LGHNA, CDR2 YNFKEQ.

This sequence joins TRBV28 and TRBJ1-5; TRBD1 agrees at 10 bases. With 6 bases clipped from V and 1 base from J, the junction kept 9 bases outside the gene matches. Per the germline V gene, CDR1 is MDHEN and CDR2 is SYDVKM. The CDR3 consists of 17 residues. CDR3 nucleotide sequence: TGTGCCAGCAGAACTCCGGGACAGGGGAGGAGCAATCAGCCCCAGCATTTT. Protein: CASRTPGQGRSNQPQHF.

The chain joins TRBV5-3 to TRBJ2-2; weak D call: TRBD1 (5 bases). TRBV5-3 carries the ORF label, with uncertain function. The CDR3 has 14 residues. Trimming took off 5 bases at V and 1 base at J, with 9 bases between the two ends. The CDR3 DNA is TGTGCCAGAAGGTTGACAGAGAACACCGGGGAGCTGTTTTTT. Amino acids: CARRLTENTGELFF.

The sample holds a few counts of this clone. V gene TRBV11-1 combines with J gene TRBJ2-2; 11 positions agree with TRBD2. This CDR3 spans 15 amino acids. CDR1 is SGHAT, CDR2 FQDESV, per germline (reference sequence). V was pared by 5 bases and J by 6 bases, with 5 bases of the junction left unmatched. In DNA, the CDR3 is TGTGCCAGCAGCCATCTAGCGGGGGGAGCCGGGGAGCTGTTTTTT. Protein: CASSHLAGGAGELFF.

This clone was seen once. The gene calls are TRBV6-5 and TRBJ2-1; 12 bases line up with TRBD2. The germline V gene has CDR1 MNHEY and CDR2 SVGAGI. The CDR3 consists of 16 residues. V trimming: 4 bases; J trimming: 4 bases; junction bases outside the gene matches: 5. The CDR3 bases are TGTGCCAGCAGTTTGTGGACTAGCGGGACTTACAATGAGCAGTTCTTC. Translated: CASSLWTSGTYNEQFF.

V gene TRBV28 combines with J gene TRBJ2-4, with 10 bases lining up with TRBD2. CDR1 and CDR2 from the germline V gene are MDHEN and SYDVKM. After removal of 6 bases from V and 2 bases from J, the junction contained 13 bases not matched to a gene. This CDR3 spans 18 amino acids. CDR3 amino acids: CASSPPDLAGAPKNIQYF. CDR3 nucleotide sequence: TGTGCCAGCAGCCCGCCTGACCTAGCGGGAGCCCCCAAAAACATTCAGTACTTC.